Below, one TCR beta chain is given with its context. The data were taken from a study of blood T cell repertoires in COVID-19. CDR1 is LGHDT, CDR2 YNNKEL, per germline (reference sequence). V was clipped by 4 bases and J by 0 bases; unmatched bases: 30. The CDR3 has 24 residues. As handled by the study authors: Estimation of nucleated cell counts was performed using reference gene primer amplification. TCRdb's copy holds only in-frame clones and misses some; the assay was immunoSEQ multiplex PCR. Clone size and the V and J calls come from that table; the DNA yielded D and trimming. The top ten clones hold less than 2% of a sample with about 160,000 clones, more than 85% of them seen once. Patients of the Seattle cohort, enrolled during active infection, were followed longitudinally.

The gene calls are TRBV3-1 (or the pseudogene TRBV3-2) and TRBJ1-5; 7 bases are a match to TRBD1. The sequenced sample consisted of peripheral blood. The TCR comes from a woman between 55 and 75 years old with COVID-19, enrolled during active disease. CDR3 loop: CASSRDKVLFDAIGTAYSNQPQHF. CDR3 nucleotide sequence: TGTGCCAGCAGCCGAGACAAGGTCCTCTTTGATGCAATCGGGACAGCTTATAGCAATCAGCCCCAGCATTTT.